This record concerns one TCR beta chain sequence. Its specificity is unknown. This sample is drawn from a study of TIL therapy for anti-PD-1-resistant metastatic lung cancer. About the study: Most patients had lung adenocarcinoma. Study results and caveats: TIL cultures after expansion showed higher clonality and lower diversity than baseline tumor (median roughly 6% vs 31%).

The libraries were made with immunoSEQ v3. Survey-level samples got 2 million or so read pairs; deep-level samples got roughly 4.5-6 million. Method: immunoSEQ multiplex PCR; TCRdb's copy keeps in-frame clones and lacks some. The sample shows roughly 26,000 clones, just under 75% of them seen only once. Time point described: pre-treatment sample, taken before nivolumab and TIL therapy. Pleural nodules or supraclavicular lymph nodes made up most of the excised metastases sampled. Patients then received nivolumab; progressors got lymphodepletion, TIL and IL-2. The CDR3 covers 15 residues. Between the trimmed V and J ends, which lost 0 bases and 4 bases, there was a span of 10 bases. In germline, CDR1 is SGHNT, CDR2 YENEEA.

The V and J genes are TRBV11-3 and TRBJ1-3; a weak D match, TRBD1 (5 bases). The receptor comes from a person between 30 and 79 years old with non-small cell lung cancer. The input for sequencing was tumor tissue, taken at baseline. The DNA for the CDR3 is TGTGCCAGCAGCTTAGATGGGGGATACGGAAACACCATATATTTT. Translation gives CASSLDGGYGNTIYF.